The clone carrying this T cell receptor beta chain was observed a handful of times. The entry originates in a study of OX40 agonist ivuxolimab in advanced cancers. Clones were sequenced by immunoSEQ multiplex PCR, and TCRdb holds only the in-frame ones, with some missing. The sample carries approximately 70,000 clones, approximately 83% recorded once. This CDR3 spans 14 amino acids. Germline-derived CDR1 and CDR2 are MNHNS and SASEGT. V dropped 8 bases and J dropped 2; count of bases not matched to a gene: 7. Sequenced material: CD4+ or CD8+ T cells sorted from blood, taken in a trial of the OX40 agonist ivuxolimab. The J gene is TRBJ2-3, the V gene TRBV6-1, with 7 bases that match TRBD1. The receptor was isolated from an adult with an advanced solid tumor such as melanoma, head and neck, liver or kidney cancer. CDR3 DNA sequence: TGTGCCAGCCAACTACAGGGGTACACAGATACGCAGTATTTT. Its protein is CASQLQGYTDTQYF.